This T cell receptor beta chain was documented in a study of CD8 T cells in Susac syndrome. The CDR3 totals 13 residues. Per germline, CDR1 SGHDT and CDR2 YYEEEE. Between the trimmed V and J ends, which lost 3 bases and 11 bases, there was a span of 17 bases. With random hexamers, roughly 0.45 to 1 ug RNA was reverse transcribed. Each CDR3 protein is one row after TCRdb ran MiXCR on the immunoSEQ multiplex PCR reads. Among around 130,000 distinct CDR3 sequences listed, around nine tenths were seen once. The origin of this receptor is a human donor with multiple sclerosis. The sample taken for sequencing was CD8+ T cells from PBMCs. The chain couples TRBV5-6 to TRBJ1-1, with D perhaps TRBD1 (6 bases). The CDR3 loop is CASSYEGGWVAFF. The CDR3 DNA reads as TGTGCCAGCAGCTACGAGGGGGGGTGGGTCGCTTTCTTT.